The rows below give T cell receptor beta chains drawn from one sample of a study of T cell responses to AZD1222 COVID-19 vaccine. Measured with immunoSEQ multiplex PCR; TCRdb has only the in-frame clones, and not every one. Altogether under 100,000 clones are present, over 75% being singletons, with the ten largest covering about 16%. The sample here was peripheral blood, taken on day 0 of AZD1222 vaccination. These receptors were collected from an adult in good health. Each CDR3 is given with its conserved first and last residue. Fields, in order: J gene, V gene, D gene, clone size, CDR3 protein, CDR3 DNA. The D gene is left open where the match is weak. Size is stated for part of the rows, as once, few or many counts, or as a class when the clone is expanded.

>TRBJ2-5|TRBV9|TRBD1|-
CASSADRGHRETQYF
TGTGCCAGCAGCGCCGACAGGGGTCATCGGGAGACCCAGTACTTC
>TRBJ1-2|TRBV10-3|TRBD1|-
CAISSGGPPGGYTF
TGTGCCATCAGTTCAGGGGGTCCCCCGGGTGGCTACACCTTC
>TRBJ2-5|TRBV7-2|TRBD1|-
CASSATGGAPKETQYF
TGTGCCAGCAGCGCAACAGGGGGCGCCCCTAAAGAGACCCAGTACTTC
>TRBJ2-2|TRBV19|-|-
CASIRGTGELFF
TGTGCCAGTATAAGGGGAACCGGGGAGCTGTTTTTT
>TRBJ2-5|TRBV12-3/TRBV12-4|-|-
CASSLGMRETQYF
TGTGCCAGCAGTTTAGGTATGAGAGAGACCCAGTACTTC
>TRBJ1-3|TRBV19|-|few
CASSIGFTGTSSGNTIYF
TGTGCCAGTAGTATAGGTTTCACCGGGACGAGCTCTGGAAACACCATATATTTT
>TRBJ2-5|TRBV29-1|-|-
CSVEEWAGKVTQYF
TGCAGCGTTGAAGAGTGGGCAGGCAAGGTGACCCAGTACTTC
>TRBJ2-7|TRBV19|-|-
CASSIGLGGSYEQYF
TGTGCCAGTAGTATAGGACTGGGGGGTTCCTACGAGCAGTACTTC
>TRBJ1-3|TRBV30|-|-
CAWSHRAAGNTIYF
TGTGCCTGGAGTCACAGGGCGGCTGGAAACACCATATATTTT
>TRBJ2-4|TRBV27|TRBD1|-
CASSANRDREAKNIQYF
TGTGCCAGCAGTGCCAACCGGGACAGGGAAGCCAAAAACATTCAGTACTTC
>TRBJ2-1|TRBV5-4|TRBD2|-
CASRPGLAPYNEQFF
TGTGCCAGCAGACCCGGACTAGCGCCTTACAATGAGCAGTTCTTC
>TRBJ2-3|TRBV6-2/TRBV6-3|TRBD2|once
CASSPRSSLAGGPDTQYF
TGTGCCAGCAGCCCAAGGTCCTCACTAGCGGGAGGTCCAGATACGCAGTATTTT
>TRBJ2-1|TRBV7-3|TRBD1|-
CASSAGTGAINEQFF
TGTGCCAGCAGCGCAGGGACAGGGGCCATCAATGAGCAGTTCTTC
>TRBJ2-5|TRBV5-5|TRBD2|few
CASTTSGRAEGETQYF
TGTGCCAGCACCACTAGCGGGAGGGCGGAAGGGGAGACCCAGTACTTC
>TRBJ1-3|TRBV5-8|-|-
CASSFLRSSVSGNTIYF
TGTGCCAGCAGCTTTCTTAGGTCCTCAGTCTCTGGAAACACCATATATTTT
>TRBJ1-6|TRBV4-2|-|-
CASSPEGQPDPLHF
TGTGCCAGCAGCCCAGAGGGGCAGCCTGATCCCCTCCACTTT
>TRBJ1-3|TRBV5-1|TRBD1|-
CASSEAPGQHGNTIYF
TGCGCCAGCAGTGAAGCCCCGGGACAGCATGGAAACACCATATATTTT
>TRBJ1-1|TRBV3-1/TRBV3-2|TRBD1|-
CASSSGTATEAFF
TGTGCCAGCAGCTCAGGGACAGCCACTGAAGCTTTCTTT
>TRBJ1-5|TRBV10-3|-|-
CAISENLGNQPQHF
TGTGCCATCAGTGAGAATTTGGGCAATCAGCCCCAGCATTTT
>TRBJ1-4|TRBV10-1|-|many
CASRTVFNEKLFF
TGCGCCAGCAGGACAGTTTTTAATGAAAAACTGTTTTTT
>TRBJ1-1|TRBV11-2|-|few
CASRNPARGSSEAFF
TGTGCCAGCAGAAACCCTGCACGGGGATCCTCTGAAGCTTTCTTT
>TRBJ2-7|TRBV7-9|-|-
CASSGALGQKYSYEQYF
TGTGCCAGCAGCGGTGCCCTAGGACAGAAATACTCCTACGAGCAGTACTTC
>TRBJ2-6|TRBV2|-|-
CASSGPGANVLTF
TGTGCCAGCAGTGGACCTGGGGCCAACGTCCTGACTTTC
>TRBJ2-7|TRBV7-9|TRBD1|-
CASSPPDRDHEQYF
TGTGCCAGCAGCCCTCCGGACAGGGACCACGAGCAGTACTTC
>TRBJ2-7|TRBV14|-|-
CASSQDVAAGTYEQYF
TGTGCCAGCAGCCAAGATGTTGCAGCCGGAACCTACGAGCAGTACTTC
>TRBJ1-1|TRBV20-1|-|-
CSASIRPEAFF
TGCAGTGCTAGTATCCGTCCTGAAGCTTTCTTT
>TRBJ2-7|TRBV5-4|-|-
CASSLGLPTHEQYF
TGTGCCAGCAGCTTGGGGCTGCCTACCCACGAGCAGTACTTC
>TRBJ1-2|TRBV2|-|-
CASSPHSYGYTF
TGTGCCAGCAGTCCTCATTCCTATGGCTACACCTTC
>TRBJ2-7|TRBV20-1|TRBD2|-
CSAAGVREQYF
TGCAGTGCTGCGGGAGTGCGGGAGCAGTACTTC
>TRBJ2-1|TRBV28|-|-
CASIQGRLTSYNEQFF
TGTGCCAGCATACAGGGCAGATTGACCTCCTACAATGAGCAGTTCTTC
>TRBJ1-5|TRBV6-6|-|-
CASSPRTRDAGGRYEPQHF
TGTGCCAGCAGTCCCAGGACGCGGGACGCCGGGGGCCGTTACGAGCCCCAGCATTTT
>TRBJ1-1|TRBV2|TRBD1|-
CASGGQGANTEAFF
TGTGCCAGCGGGGGACAGGGGGCGAACACTGAAGCTTTCTTT
>TRBJ2-5|TRBV3-1/TRBV3-2|TRBD1|-
CASSPRGHGETQYF
TGTGCCAGCAGCCCGAGGGGGCACGGAGAGACCCAGTACTTC
>TRBJ1-5|TRBV6-5|TRBD1|-
CACDRGNNQPQHF
TGTGCCTGTGACAGGGGGAACAATCAGCCCCAGCATTTT
>TRBJ1-6|TRBV11-1|TRBD1|-
CASSSGTGSSPLHF
TGTGCCAGCAGCTCCGGGACAGGGAGCTCACCCCTCCACTTT
>TRBJ2-5|TRBV4-1|TRBD2|-
CASSQGIAGGRTQYF
TGCGCCAGCAGCCAAGGGATAGCGGGAGGCCGGACCCAGTACTTC
>TRBJ1-2|TRBV27|-|few
CASSFARGAGYTF
TGTGCCAGCAGTTTCGCAAGGGGGGCTGGCTACACCTTC
>TRBJ2-5|TRBV7-3|TRBD1|-
CASSSGRGLGETQYF
TGTGCCAGCAGCTCGGGCAGGGGGCTCGGAGAGACCCAGTACTTC
>TRBJ2-3|TRBV5-1|TRBD1|-
CASSSAGQGVPDTQYF
TGCGCCAGCAGCTCCGCGGGACAGGGCGTGCCAGATACGCAGTATTTT
>TRBJ1-2|TRBV10-3|-|-
CAISGSSRQVLNYGYTF
TGTGCCATCAGTGGGAGTAGTCGACAGGTGCTTAACTATGGCTACACCTTC
>TRBJ2-7|TRBV28|-|-
CASIRRTTYEQYF
TGTGCCAGCATAAGGAGAACGACCTACGAGCAGTACTTC